This TCR beta chain stems from a study of cytomegalovirus exposure and HLA in healthy donors. Regarding the study as a whole: A later analysis by the authors found several of the most significant clusters apparently linked to common viral pathogens. Presence/absence analyses assumed roughly uniform sequencing depth across donors, which may not hold.

Turning to this clone: Its matching antigen is unknown.

The PCR used 60 Vbeta and 13 Jbeta primers. Sequencing was performed with immunoSEQ multiplex PCR; in TCRdb, only in-frame clones are kept and a portion is missing. The table shows over 60,000 clones, with 75% occurring only once. Trimming took off 8 bases at V and 8 bases at J, with 19 bases between the two ends. This CDR3 is 14 amino acids long. Germline V lookup: CDR1 SGHTA, CDR2 FQGTGA. The sample comprised PBMCs. The chain employs TRBV7-3 and TRBJ2-1; possible D gene TRBD2, 5 bases. This TCR was recovered from a woman aged 25 to 39 in good health and CMV-seropositive. Here the CDR3 reads CASALAASYDEQFF. The CDR3 DNA follows: TGTGCCAGCGCCCTTGCTGCTAGCTATGATGAGCAGTTCTTC.